Listed below are T cell receptor beta chains from one sample, sequenced in a study of T cells after yellow fever vaccination. One entry per CDR3 protein, called by TCRdb with MiXCR from the 5' RACE reads. The data contain 500,000 to 700,000 distinct CDR3 sequences, about 19% of them singletons. The source material was PBMCs, sampled 15 days after the yellow fever booster vaccination. The receptors were sampled from a man between 25 and 39 years old who received the YFV17D yellow fever vaccine. Both conserved end residues are part of each CDR3. A D gene is named only where the DNA matches it firmly. The size of a clone is reported for some rows only, either as once, few or many, or as a class for expanded clones.

d_gene: .
abundance: few
v_gene: TRBV7-8
j_gene: TRBJ2-3
CDR3nt: TGTGCCAGCAGCTTAGCGCGGTTTAGCTCAGATACGCAGTATTTT
CDR3aa: CASSLARFSSDTQYF

d_gene: .
abundance: .
v_gene: TRBV30
j_gene: TRBJ2-2
CDR3nt: TGTGCCTGGATCTCGAGGGCCCCACACACCGGGGAGCTGTTTTTT
CDR3aa: CAWISRAPHTGELFF

d_gene: .
abundance: .
v_gene: TRBV15
j_gene: TRBJ2-7
CDR3nt: TGTGCCACAAGGCGCCCTCCATCCTACGAGCAGTACTTC
CDR3aa: CATRRPPSYEQYF

d_gene: TRBD2
abundance: .
v_gene: TRBV2
j_gene: TRBJ2-1
CDR3nt: TGTGCCACCCGTGGGAGTAGCGGGAGCAGGAATGAGCAGTTCTTC
CDR3aa: CATRGSSGSRNEQFF

d_gene: .
abundance: once
v_gene: TRBV7-7
j_gene: TRBJ2-1
CDR3nt: TGTGCTAGCAGCGCGACAGTATACAATGAGCAGTTCTTC
CDR3aa: CASSATVYNEQFF

d_gene: TRBD2
abundance: few
v_gene: TRBV5-6
j_gene: TRBJ2-5
CDR3nt: TGTGCCAGCAGCTTCCGGACTAGCGGGAGCGGTGCAGAGACCCAGTACTTC
CDR3aa: CASSFRTSGSGAETQYF

d_gene: TRBD2
abundance: many
v_gene: TRBV29-1
j_gene: TRBJ2-2
CDR3nt: TGCAGCGTGGGGACTAGCGGAAACACCGGGGAGCTGTTTTTT
CDR3aa: CSVGTSGNTGELFF

d_gene: TRBD2
abundance: .
v_gene: TRBV6-5
j_gene: TRBJ2-1
CDR3nt: TGTGCCAGCAGTTTCGGACTAGCGGCCGACAATGAGCAGTTCTTC
CDR3aa: CASSFGLAADNEQFF

d_gene: .
abundance: .
v_gene: TRBV7-2
j_gene: TRBJ2-2
CDR3nt: TGTGCCAGCAGCTCTTTCAAAGAAAACAGGGAGCTGTTTTTT
CDR3aa: CASSSFKENRELFF

d_gene: .
abundance: many
v_gene: TRBV18
j_gene: TRBJ2-1
CDR3nt: TGTGCCAGCTCACCACTAGGAGAGGGTGCGGCGGAGCAGTTCTTC
CDR3aa: CASSPLGEGAAEQFF

d_gene: .
abundance: .
v_gene: TRBV6-5
j_gene: TRBJ2-1
CDR3nt: TGTGCCAGCAGTTACTCTTCATCCTACAATGAGCAGTTCTTC
CDR3aa: CASSYSSSYNEQFF

d_gene: .
abundance: few
v_gene: TRBV15
j_gene: TRBJ2-5
CDR3nt: TGTGCCACCAGCAGAGAGGGGCCAGAGACCCAGTACTTC
CDR3aa: CATSREGPETQYF